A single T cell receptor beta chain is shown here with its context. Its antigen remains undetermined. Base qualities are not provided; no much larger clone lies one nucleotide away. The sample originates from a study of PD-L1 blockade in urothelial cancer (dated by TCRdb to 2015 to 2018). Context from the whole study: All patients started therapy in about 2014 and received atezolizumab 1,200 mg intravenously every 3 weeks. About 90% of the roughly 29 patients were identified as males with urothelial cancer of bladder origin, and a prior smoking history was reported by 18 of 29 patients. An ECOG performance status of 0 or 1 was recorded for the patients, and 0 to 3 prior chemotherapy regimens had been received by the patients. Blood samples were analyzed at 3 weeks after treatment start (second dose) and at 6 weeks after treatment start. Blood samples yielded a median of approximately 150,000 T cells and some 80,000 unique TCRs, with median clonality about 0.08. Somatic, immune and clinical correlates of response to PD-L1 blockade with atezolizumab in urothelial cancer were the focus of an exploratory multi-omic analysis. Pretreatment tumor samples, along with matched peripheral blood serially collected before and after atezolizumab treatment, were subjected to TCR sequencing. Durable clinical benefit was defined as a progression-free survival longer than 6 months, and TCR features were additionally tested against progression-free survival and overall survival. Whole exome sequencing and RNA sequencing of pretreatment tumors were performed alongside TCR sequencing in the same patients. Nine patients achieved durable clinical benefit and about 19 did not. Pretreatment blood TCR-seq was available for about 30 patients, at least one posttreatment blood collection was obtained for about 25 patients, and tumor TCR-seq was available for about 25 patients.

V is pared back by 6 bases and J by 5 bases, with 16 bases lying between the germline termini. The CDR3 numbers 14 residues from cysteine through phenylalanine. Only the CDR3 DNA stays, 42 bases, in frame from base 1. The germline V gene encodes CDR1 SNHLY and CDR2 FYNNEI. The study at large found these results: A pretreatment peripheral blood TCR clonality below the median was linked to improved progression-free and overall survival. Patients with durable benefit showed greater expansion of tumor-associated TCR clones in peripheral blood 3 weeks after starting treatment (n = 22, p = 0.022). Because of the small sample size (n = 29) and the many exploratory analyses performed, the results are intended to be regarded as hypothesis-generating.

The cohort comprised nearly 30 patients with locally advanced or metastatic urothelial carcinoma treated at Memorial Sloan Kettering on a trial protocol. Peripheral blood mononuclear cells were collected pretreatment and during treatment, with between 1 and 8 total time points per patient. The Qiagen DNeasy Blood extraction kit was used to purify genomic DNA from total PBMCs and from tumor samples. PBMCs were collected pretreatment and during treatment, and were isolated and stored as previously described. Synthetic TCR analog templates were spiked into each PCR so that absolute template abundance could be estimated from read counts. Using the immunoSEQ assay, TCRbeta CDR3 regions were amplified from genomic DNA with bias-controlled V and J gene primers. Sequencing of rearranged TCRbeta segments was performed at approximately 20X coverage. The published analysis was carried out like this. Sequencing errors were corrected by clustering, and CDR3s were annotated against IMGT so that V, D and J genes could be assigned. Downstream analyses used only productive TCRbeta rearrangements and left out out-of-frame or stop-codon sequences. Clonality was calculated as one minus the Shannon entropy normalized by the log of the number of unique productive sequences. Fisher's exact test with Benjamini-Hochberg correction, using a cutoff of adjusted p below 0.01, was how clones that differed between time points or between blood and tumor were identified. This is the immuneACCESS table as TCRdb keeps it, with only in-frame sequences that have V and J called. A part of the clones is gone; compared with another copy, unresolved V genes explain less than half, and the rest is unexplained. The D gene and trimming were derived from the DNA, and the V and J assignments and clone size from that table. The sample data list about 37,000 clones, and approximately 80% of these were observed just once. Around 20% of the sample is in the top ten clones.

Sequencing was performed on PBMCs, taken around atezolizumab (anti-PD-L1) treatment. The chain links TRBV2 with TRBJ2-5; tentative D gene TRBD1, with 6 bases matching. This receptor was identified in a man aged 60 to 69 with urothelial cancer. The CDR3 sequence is CASRPGVDTETQYF. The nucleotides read TGTGCCAGCAGACCAGGGGTCGACACCGAGACCCAGTACTTC.